Listed here are 26 T cell receptor beta chains from one sample, sequenced in a study of shared clonotypes between healthy human individuals. This table comes from immunoSEQ multiplex PCR, and its TCRdb copy is limited to in-frame clones, with some not included. The profile shows about a million clones, approximately 70% of them singletons. Sequencing was performed on memory CD4+ T cells sorted from blood. Indicated subset: CD45RA-negative fraction. All receptors derive from a man aged 18 to 30 in good health.

The chain combines TRBV5-6 with TRBJ2-7, with 7 positions matching TRBD1. The CDR3 contains 14 residues. Germline trimming cut 1 base from V and 3 bases from J; bases unmatched to any gene: 4. CDR1 SGHDT and CDR2 YYEEEE come from the germline V gene. CDR3 region: CASSLWDSRYEQYF. The DNA of the CDR3 is TGTGCCAGCAGCTTGTGGGACAGCCGCTACGAGCAGTACTTC. The full variable domain, with the rest looked up from reference TRBV5-6 and TRBJ2-7, is DAGVTQSPTHLIKTRGQQVTLRCSPKSGHDTVSWYQQALGQGPQFIFQYYEEEERQRGNFPDRFSGHQFPNYSSELNVNALLLGDSALYLCASSLWDSRYEQYFGPGTRLTVT.

As DNA, the CDR3 is TGTGCCAGCTCACCACCAGTGTACAATGAGCAGTTCTTC. It specifies CASSPPVYNEQFF. V usage is TRBV18 and J usage is TRBJ2-1; D is ambiguous. Per germline, CDR1 KGHSH and CDR2 LQKENI. This CDR3 is built from 13 residues. The V end was cut by 0 bases, the J end by 4 bases, with 4 bases between.

The chain has TRBV28 and TRBJ2-1; 7 bases align to TRBD2. The CDR3 consists of 13 residues. The germline CDR1 and CDR2 sequences are MDHEN and SYDVKM. J lost 11 bases, V lost 1 base, and 5 bases had no gene match. CDR3 sequence: CASSLSGRRKQFF. CDR3 nucleotides: TGTGCCAGCAGTTTATCCGGGAGGCGTAAGCAGTTCTTC.

The V call is TRBV18, the J call TRBJ2-3, with 10 bases identical to TRBD2. The ends lost 3 bases at V and 0 bases at J; junction bases unmatched: 6. This CDR3 spans 17 amino acids. Germline V lookup: CDR1 KGHSH, CDR2 LQKENI. In DNA, the CDR3 is TGTGCCAGCTCACCCCTAGCGGGGGCTTTTAGCACAGATACGCAGTATTTT. Translation gives CASSPLAGAFSTDTQYF. The whole variable domain, remainder taken from reference TRBV18 and TRBJ2-3, is NAGVMQNPRHLVRRRGQEARLRCSPMKGHSHVYWYRQLPEEGLKFMVYLQKENIIDESGMPKERFSAEFPKEGPSILRIQQVVRGDSAAYFCASSPLAGAFSTDTQYFGPGTRLTVL.

This rearrangement joins TRBV27 to TRBJ2-1; no clear D gene. Germline V gives CDR1 MNHEY, CDR2 SMNVEV (reference sequence). The CDR3 runs to 11 residues. The V end lost 4 bases, the J end lost 9 bases, and 7 bases lay between the germline ends. CDR3 sequence (DNA): TGTGCCAGCAGTTCGGTAGGTGAGCAGTTCTTC. Protein sequence: CASSSVGEQFF.

The CDR3 bases are TGTGCCAGCAGTGAACGGGCGGGGTATGAGCAGTTCTTC. Its translation is CASSERAGYEQFF. J is TRBJ2-1 and V is TRBV6-1; D may be TRBD2 (6 bases). The V gene lost 2 bases and the J gene lost 8 bases, with 10 bases spanning the gap. The CDR3 loop spans 13 amino acids. Germline V gives CDR1 MNHNS, CDR2 SASEGT.

The gene calls are TRBV7-8 and TRBJ2-2; 7 positions match TRBD1. The CDR3 consists of 17 residues. The ends lost 1 base at V and 6 bases at J; junction bases unmatched: 11. Per the germline V gene, CDR1 is SGHVS and CDR2 is FQNEAQ. CDR3 nucleotide sequence: TGTGCCAGCAGCTTAGAGATTGACAGGGAGTATCCCGGGGAGCTGTTTTTT. Protein sequence: CASSLEIDREYPGELFF. The full variable domain, rest sourced from reference TRBV7-8 and TRBJ2-2, is GAGVSQSPRYKVAKRGQDVALRCDPISGHVSLFWYQQALGQGPEFLTYFQNEAQLDKSGLPSDRFFAERPEGSVSTLKIQRTQQEDSAVYLCASSLEIDREYPGELFFGEGSRLTVL.

This chain joins TRBV5-1 and TRBJ2-3, with TRBD2 identical over 13 bases. Germline V gives CDR1 SGHRS, CDR2 YFSETQ. This CDR3 has 17 amino acids. J lost 7 bases, V lost 3 bases, and 11 bases had no gene match. CDR3 DNA: TGCGCCAGCAGCTCCGCCCCCGGACTAGCGGGAGAGAATACGCAGTATTTT. Residues: CASSSAPGLAGENTQYF.

This rearrangement joins TRBV19 to TRBJ2-1, with TRBD2 matching 11 bases. Germline V CDR1 and CDR2: LNHDA, SQIVND (reference sequence). This CDR3 has 16 residues. J lost 4 bases, V lost 6 bases, and 8 bases had no gene match. The CDR3 DNA follows: TGTGCCAGTAGCCCCCTAGCGGGGGGTATGTACAATGAGCAGTTCTTC. Translating it yields CASSPLAGGMYNEQFF.

For this clone: At one end the junction does not follow the germline gene, possibly because of a read error. J is TRBJ1-2 and V is TRBV11-1; a possible D gene is TRBD1 (6 bases). The CDR3 loop spans 13 amino acids. The germline gives CDR1 SGHAT, CDR2 FQDESV (reference sequence). The CDR3 spells CASSLDRQEALFF. The CDR3 nucleotides read TGTGCCAGCAGCTTAGACCGACAGGAAGCTCTCTTCTTC.

The chain joins TRBV29-1 to TRBJ2-3, with a possible D match to TRBD1 (5 bases). The ends were cut back, 7 bases at V and 4 bases at J, with 12 bases in the middle. This CDR3 region has 12 residues. From germline, CDR1 is SQVTM and CDR2 ANQGSEA. For the CDR3, the DNA is TGCAGCGCGATAGAAGGGGCAGATACGCAGTATTTT. Its translation is CSAIEGADTQYF.

This CDR3 reads CASSDYATLANYGYTF. CDR3 DNA: TGTGCCAGCAGTGACTACGCCACGCTAGCTAACTATGGCTACACCTTC. The V gene is TRBV6-1, the J gene TRBJ1-2, with D hard to call. Germline V gene sequence: CDR1 MNHNS, CDR2 SASEGT. The CDR3 length is 16 residues. Between the trimmed V and J ends, which lost 3 bases and 0 bases, there was a span of 14 bases.

Only a few counts were recorded for this clone. The chain has TRBV5-8 and TRBJ2-4; the D is unclear. CDR1 and CDR2 from the germline V gene are SGHTS and YDEGEE. The germline V and J ends were trimmed by 2 bases and 6 bases, with 9 bases remaining between them. The CDR3 covers 13 residues. CDR3 DNA sequence: TGTGCCAGCAGCTTCGGGCAGCCAAACATTCAGTACTTC. Translation: CASSFGQPNIQYF. Drawing the rest from reference TRBV5-8 and TRBJ2-4, the complete variable domain is EAGVTQSPTHLIKTRGQQATLRCSPISGHTSVYWYQQALGLGLQFLLWYDEGEERNRGNFPPRFSGRQFPNYSSELNVNALELEDSALYLCASSFGQPNIQYFGAGTRLSVL.

V gene TRBV2 combines with J gene TRBJ2-3; D ambiguous. Between the trimmed V and J ends, which lost 6 bases and 3 bases, there was a span of 7 bases. This CDR3 has 12 amino acids. Germline CDR1 and CDR2: SNHLY and FYNNEI. The CDR3 sequence is CASRIETDTQYF. The CDR3 nucleotides read TGTGCCAGCAGGATAGAGACAGATACGCAGTATTTT.

CDR3 residues: CASRDTTDTQYF. The CDR3 DNA reads TGCGCCAGCAGGGATACCACAGATACGCAGTATTTT. This chain links TRBV10-2 with TRBJ2-3; no reliable D call. This CDR3 is built from 12 residues. Germline assignment: CDR1 WSHSY and CDR2 SAAADI. Trimming removed 6 bases at V and 2 bases at J, with 6 bases between.

The rearrangement links TRBV7-3 to TRBJ2-3, with TRBD2 matching over 8 bases. The CDR3 runs to 15 residues. V was pared by 5 bases and J by 2 bases, with 6 bases of the junction left unmatched. Germline loops: CDR1 SGHTA, CDR2 FQGTGA. This CDR3 reads CASSPVAGITDTQYF. CDR3 coding DNA: TGTGCCAGCAGCCCAGTAGCGGGGATCACAGATACGCAGTATTTT.

The gene calls are TRBV27 and TRBJ1-3, with D perhaps matching TRBD1 (6 bases). The germline V and J ends were trimmed by 5 bases and 0 bases, with 14 bases remaining between them. From germline, CDR1 is MNHEY and CDR2 SMNVEV (reference sequence). CDR3 length equals 16 residues. The CDR3 protein is CASSTLRDNSGNTIYF. The CDR3 region has the DNA TGTGCCAGCAGTACGCTAAGGGACAACTCTGGAAACACCATATATTTT.

Of note for this clone: Different DNA sequences within this sample yield the same CDR3. This chain connects TRBV5-4 to TRBJ2-1; D may be TRBD1 (6 bases). Trimming took 0 bases from V and 1 from J, leaving 8 bases between them. The CDR3 sequence is 15 residues long. Germline V gene data show CDR1 as SGHNT and CDR2 as YYREEE (reference sequence). The CDR3: CASSLDRASYNEQFF. The CDR3 nucleotides are TGTGCCAGCAGCTTGGACAGGGCTTCCTACAATGAGCAGTTCTTC.

The gene calls are TRBV6-5 and TRBJ1-2; no clear D. Per germline, CDR1 MNHEY and CDR2 SVGAGI. CDR3 length: 12 residues. Trimming cost V 6 bases and J 6 bases, with 11 bases left between them. The CDR3 DNA is TGTGCCAGCAGGCCCCCGACTGATGGCTACACCTTC. It yields the protein CASRPPTDGYTF.

The chain combines TRBV7-9 with TRBJ1-3, with TRBD1 identical over 10 bases. The CDR3 contains 15 residues. V lost 5 bases to trimming and J lost 6 bases; unmatched junction nucleotides: 7. The germline gives CDR1 SEHNR, CDR2 FQNEAQ (reference sequence). The CDR3 nucleotides read TGTGCCAGCAGCGCCGACGGGACAGGGGTAAACACCATATATTTT. Protein sequence: CASSADGTGVNTIYF.

This chain joins TRBV5-4 and TRBJ2-3; TRBD2 might be the D (7 bases). Germline loops: CDR1 SGHNT, CDR2 YYREEE (reference sequence). V lost 3 bases and J 3 bases, leaving 17 bases between the germline ends. The CDR3 sequence is 16 residues long. The CDR3 DNA sequence: TGTGCCAGCAGCTCGGGGGCCCTAGCGGAGACAGATACGCAGTATTTT. Translation: CASSSGALAETDTQYF.

This chain connects TRBV12-5 to TRBJ1-6; 9 nucleotides match TRBD1. Looked up from germline, CDR1 is LGHNT and CDR2 is FRNRAP. J was trimmed by 4 bases and V by 4 bases; bases with no gene match: 11. There are 18 residues in the CDR3. The CDR3 bases are TGTGCTAGTGGTTGGAAATCAGACAGGGGGGTATATAATTCACCCCTCCACTTT. It codes for CASGWKSDRGVYNSPLHF.

The chain couples TRBV18 to TRBJ2-1; TRBD2 matches 10 bases. The length of the CDR3 is 15 residues. CDR1 and CDR2 (germline): KGHSH, LQKENI. V was clipped by 4 bases and J by 8 bases; unmatched bases: 8. The CDR3 spells CASSLSSGGADEQFF. The CDR3 coding sequence is TGTGCCAGCTCACTTTCCAGCGGGGGGGCCGATGAGCAGTTCTTC.

The rearrangement uses TRBV5-1 and TRBJ1-4, with a tentative D call TRBD1 (5 bases). There are 14 residues in the CDR3. V was trimmed by 7 bases and J by 3 bases, leaving 13 bases between them. The germline V gene has CDR1 SGHRS and CDR2 YFSETQ. The CDR3 DNA follows: TGCGCCAGCTCTGAGGGGCCTGCTAATGAAAAACTGTTTTTT. It is translated as CASSEGPANEKLFF.

The rearrangement links TRBV20-1 to TRBJ1-1; D may be TRBD1 (5 bases). Deletions cut 6 bases from V and 4 bases from J, with 9 bases between. The CDR3 is 11 amino acids. The germline CDR1 and CDR2 sequences are DFQATT and SNEGSKA (reference sequence). The CDR3 spells CSARALTEAFF. In DNA, the CDR3 is TGCAGTGCCAGGGCCCTCACTGAAGCTTTCTTT.

A note on this clone: The same CDR3 arises from other DNA sequences in this sample as well. The chain links TRBV5-1 to TRBJ1-1, with D possibly TRBD1 on 5 matching bases. Trimming took 0 bases from V and 2 from J, leaving 8 bases between them. This CDR3 has 14 residues. Germline values: CDR1 SGHRS, CDR2 YFSETQ. The CDR3 nucleotides read TGCGCCAGCAGCTTGGCGGGGGGAAACACTGAAGCTTTCTTT. Translated: CASSLAGGNTEAFF. Using reference TRBV5-1 and TRBJ1-1 for the parts outside the CDR3, the full variable domain is KAGVTQTPRYLIKTRGQQVTLSCSPISGHRSVSWYQQTPGQGLQFLFEYFSETQRNKGNFPGRFSGRQFSNSRSEMNVSTLELGDSALYLCASSLAGGNTEAFFGQGTRLTVV.